This passage covers 2 T cell receptor beta chains from one sample sequenced in a study of siplizumab effects on memory and regulatory T cells. Method: immunoSEQ multiplex PCR; TCRdb's copy keeps in-frame clones and lacks some. The sample lists about 50,000 clones, 93% seen once, with approximately 17% in the top ten. The specimen sequenced was CD8+ T cells sorted from blood. These receptors all stem from a human donor in good health.

The CDR3 DNA reads as TGTGCCAGCAGCTTAGCTTCCGAGTACGAGCAGTACTTC. It yields the protein CASSLASEYEQYF. The gene calls are TRBV7-9 and TRBJ2-7, with D hard to call. The CDR3 consists of 13 residues. Germline V CDR1 and CDR2: SEHNR, FQNEAQ (reference sequence). V was cut by 0 bases and J by 4 bases, with 7 bases left in between.

The gene calls are TRBV5-5 and TRBJ1-1; tentatively, D is TRBD1 (5 bases). V was clipped by 4 bases and J by 3 bases, with 16 bases between them. This CDR3 spans 15 amino acids. Germline CDR1 reads SGHKS; CDR2 reads YYEKEE (reference sequence). The CDR3 region has the DNA TGTGCCAGCAGCGCCCACCAGGGAGAGGACACTGAAGCTTTCTTT. The encoded protein is CASSAHQGEDTEAFF.